A selection of T cell receptor beta chains follows, all from one sample in a study of blood T cell repertoires in COVID-19. Measured with immunoSEQ multiplex PCR; TCRdb has only the in-frame clones, and not every one. The repertoire includes 150,000 to 200,000 clones, around 89% of them detected once, and 1.5% to 2% sits in the top ten. The sample was peripheral blood. These receptors came from a man aged 18 to 29 who had recovered from COVID-19. The CDR3 runs from the conserved cysteine through the conserved F or W. The D gene is left open where the match is weak. Expanded clones are given a class, and other clones once, few, many or no size at all.

cdr3_nt cdr3_aa d_call j_call v_call clone_size
TGCAGCGTTGAGGGACTCCCGCCAGGCTACACCTTC CSVEGLPPGYTF - TRBJ1-2 TRBV29-1 -
TGTGCCAGCTCCGACAGATATAGCAATCAGCCCCAGCATTTT CASSDRYSNQPQHF - TRBJ1-5 TRBV25-1 -
TGTGCCAGCAGCTTTACACCGGAGGATTCCGAGCAGTACTTC CASSFTPEDSEQYF - TRBJ2-7 TRBV7-2 -
TGTGCCAGCAGCTTAGCGTGGGACAGGGCCTACGAGCAGTACTTC CASSLAWDRAYEQYF TRBD1 TRBJ2-7 TRBV7-2 -
TGTGCCAGTAGATCGACAGGGGCCCAAGAGACCCAGTACTTC CASRSTGAQETQYF TRBD1 TRBJ2-5 TRBV19 -
TGTGCCAGCAGTCTTCTCCTCACAGATACGCAGTATTTT CASSLLLTDTQYF - TRBJ2-3 TRBV27 -
TGTGCCAGCAGCTTCGGAACGGGAGTTACAGATACGCAGTATTTT CASSFGTGVTDTQYF - TRBJ2-3 TRBV5-4 -
TGTGCCAGCAGCTTATCGCGGACAGAACCAAACTATGGCTACACCTTC CASSLSRTEPNYGYTF - TRBJ1-2 TRBV7-2 few
TGTGCCAGCAGCCCCCCTCGGACAGGGAGGGGAAGTGAAGCTTTCTTT CASSPPRTGRGSEAFF TRBD1 TRBJ1-1 TRBV13 -
TGTGCCAGCAGTTACTCGACAGGGACGGGAGCTGAAGCTTTCTTT CASSYSTGTGAEAFF TRBD1 TRBJ1-1 TRBV6-2/TRBV6-3 -
TGTGCCACCAGTGATATGGCTTATGGCTACACCTTC CATSDMAYGYTF - TRBJ1-2 TRBV24-1 -
TGTGCCAGCAGTAACGGGGGACTCGAGCAGTACTTC CASSNGGLEQYF - TRBJ2-7 TRBV27 -
TGTGCCAGCAGCCAAGAATCGGTCCTAGCGGGAGTAGGTACAGATACGCAGTATTTT CASSQESVLAGVGTDTQYF TRBD2 TRBJ2-3 TRBV4-2 -
TGTGCCAGCAGCGGCGGGGGGAATAGCAATCAGCCCCAGCATTTT CASSGGGNSNQPQHF - TRBJ1-5 TRBV7-2 -
TGTGCCAGCAGCTCCTTGGACAGGGGGCTCGCAGATACGCAGTATTTT CASSSLDRGLADTQYF TRBD1 TRBJ2-3 TRBV13 once
TGCGCCAGCAGCTTGAATGGAGCCGGAGGTCCGGGGGAGCAGTACTTC CASSLNGAGGPGEQYF - TRBJ2-7 TRBV5-1 -
TGTGCCAGCAGCTCCGGTCGCCAAGCTTTCTTT CASSSGRQAFF - TRBJ1-1 TRBV7-3 -
TGTGCCAGCAGCGTAGGGGGGGACAGATCTTCACCCCTCCACTTT CASSVGGDRSSPLHF TRBD1 TRBJ1-6 TRBV9 -
TGTGCCAGCAACGGACACGGCGAGGAGACCCAGTACTTC CASNGHGEETQYF - TRBJ2-5 TRBV7-9 -
TGTGCCAGCAGTCTCCCTGCGGCTCAAGAGACCCAGTACTTC CASSLPAAQETQYF - TRBJ2-5 TRBV7-2 -
TGTGCCAGCAGCTTGGGGGTGGCTAGCGGGAGAAGCTACAATGAGCAGTTCTTC CASSLGVASGRSYNEQFF TRBD2 TRBJ2-1 TRBV5-5 -
TGCAGTGCTAGTGATCCAGCGGGAGCGAGCTCCTACGAGCAGTACTTC CSASDPAGASSYEQYF TRBD2 TRBJ2-7 TRBV20-1 once
TGTGCCAGCAGCGCGGCATTCGGTCTGGGCCTGGGGGCCATTCAGTACTTC CASSAAFGLGLGAIQYF - TRBJ2-4 TRBV9 -
TGTGCCAGCAGCTTAGTAGGCAGGATCTCTGGAAACACCATATATTTT CASSLVGRISGNTIYF - TRBJ1-3 TRBV7-9 -
TGCGCCAGCACTGGTACACATGGCTACACCTTC CASTGTHGYTF - TRBJ1-2 TRBV10-2 -
TGTGCCAGCAGCCCAGGCCCGGGGGAGTGGGAGCAGTACTTC CASSPGPGEWEQYF - TRBJ2-7 TRBV7-9 -
TGCGCCAGCAGCCCTCGGACTAGCGGGAGTATTGAGACCCAGTACTTC CASSPRTSGSIETQYF TRBD2 TRBJ2-5 TRBV5-1 -
TGTGCCAGCAGTAGAGTACAGGGAATGAACACTGAAGCTTTCTTT CASSRVQGMNTEAFF - TRBJ1-1 TRBV27 -
TGTGCCAGCAGCCCTGGATTATCTCGCCTAAGACAGTGGGGTGGCCAGTACTTC CASSPGLSRLRQWGGQYF - TRBJ2-5 TRBV28 once
TGCAGTGCACGCCTGGCCGAGCAGTACTTC CSARLAEQYF - TRBJ2-7 TRBV20-1 -
TGTGCCAGCAGTGCCCAGGATGTGACTGAGCAGTTCTTC CASSAQDVTEQFF - TRBJ2-1 TRBV2 many
TGCGCCAGCCCCCGGGTAATCAGCAATCAGCCCCAGCATTTT CASPRVISNQPQHF - TRBJ1-5 TRBV23-1 few
TGTGCCAGCAGCCCAAGGCGGGGGGGCTTTGACGAAAAACTGTTTTTT CASSPRRGGFDEKLFF - TRBJ1-4 TRBV5-4 few
TGCAGTGCTAGTAAGGTAGCGGGAGGGCCGGGCGAGCAGTACTTC CSASKVAGGPGEQYF TRBD2 TRBJ2-7 TRBV20-1 -
TGTGCCAGCAGCCCAGGACAGGGGGGGAGTGAAAAACTGTTTTTT CASSPGQGGSEKLFF TRBD1 TRBJ1-4 TRBV28 -
TGTGCCAGCGGAAACCCGGGACACGCGAACACTGAAGCTTTCTTT CASGNPGHANTEAFF - TRBJ1-1 TRBV28 -
TGTGCCAGTAGTATACGACAGGGAGTAGGGACTCAGCCCCAGCATTTT CASSIRQGVGTQPQHF TRBD1 TRBJ1-5 TRBV19 -
TGTGCCAGCAGTTCCGCCGGACTAGGGAACAATGAGCAGTTCTTC CASSSAGLGNNEQFF TRBD2 TRBJ2-1 TRBV6-1 -
TGTGCCACCCAGGACTCAGGCTCAGAGACCCAGTACTTC CATQDSGSETQYF - TRBJ2-5 TRBV24-1 -
TGTGCCAGCAGCTTCAAAAATGAGCAGTTCTTC CASSFKNEQFF - TRBJ2-1 TRBV11-3 -
TGTGCCAGCACGTTGAGGGGGCTCAACGAGCAGTACTTC CASTLRGLNEQYF TRBD1 TRBJ2-7 TRBV2 -
TGTGCCAGCAGCGACTGGACTAGCGGGAATGTGGATGAGCAGTTCTTC CASSDWTSGNVDEQFF TRBD2 TRBJ2-1 TRBV2 -
TGTGCCAGCAGTATTACAGGGGTTAATTCACCCCTCCACTTT CASSITGVNSPLHF TRBD1 TRBJ1-6 TRBV6-5 -
TGTGCCAGCTCACCGTACTTGGGGGCCAACGTCCTGACTTTC CASSPYLGANVLTF - TRBJ2-6 TRBV18 -
TGCGCCAGCAGCTTTGGCAGTCATCAGCCCCAGCATTTT CASSFGSHQPQHF - TRBJ1-5 TRBV5-1 -
TGTGCCAGCAGTTTAACGGTCCCTCCTCTCGAGCACTTC CASSLTVPPLEHF - TRBJ2-7 TRBV28 -
TGCAGTGCAACCGGACAGGGAATACACACCTTC CSATGQGIHTF TRBD1 TRBJ1-2 TRBV20-1 -
TGTGCCAGCAGCGAACGTGAGCGGGACACCTACTGGGATACGCAGTATTTT CASSERERDTYWDTQYF - TRBJ2-3 TRBV7-3 -
TGTGCCAGCAGCCACGGGACACTGACCTACAATGAGCAGTTCTTC CASSHGTLTYNEQFF - TRBJ2-1 TRBV3-1/TRBV3-2 -